This TCR beta chain was identified in a study of coeliac disease. Study at large: The study queried TRBV7-2 bias without high-resolution HLA data. Study findings and constraints: Lower clonality than controls marked TRB and TRG repertoires from active celiac intraepithelial and lamina propria samples. The authors considered this approach unsuitable for unbiased detection of gliadin-specific T cells. Only 1 of 6 controls, but 9 of 18 coeliac samples, showed published gliadin-specific TRB sequences.

The repertoire was sequenced with immunoSEQ multiplex PCR; TCRdb's copy has only in-frame clones and lacks some. This sample has approximately 6,700 clones, with about 63% found just once. Worth noting for this clone: The target antigen is unknown.

Each fraction contributed one roughly 460,000-cell aliquot for sequencing. The germline V gene has CDR1 SEHNR and CDR2 FQNEAQ (reference sequence). The V and J ends lost 5 bases and 4 bases, in that order; junction bases with no gene match: 4. The CDR3 has 13 amino acids. The specimen sequenced was lamina propria lymphocytes from the gut. The clonotype was recovered from a woman between 18 and 29 years old with active celiac disease. The chain links TRBV7-9 to TRBJ2-7; the match to TRBD2 covers 8 bases. The CDR3 DNA reads as TGTGCCAGCAGCGGTAGCGGGGCGTACGAGCAGTACTTC. Translated, it gives CASSGSGAYEQYF.